The 11 T cell receptor beta chains below all came from one sample that was sequenced in a study of naive and memory T cell subsets. Study conclusions and caveats: A few larger clonotypes appeared in naive repertoires, especially CD8, possibly memory cells re-expressing CD45RA.

The beta constant-region primer was an equimolar mix of two oligonucleotides covering TRBC1 and TRBC2. Nested alpha and beta constant-region primers with the SP2 primer drove four PCR rounds on ligated cDNA. TCRdb reprocessed the UMI-ligation and nested PCR reads via MiXCR and lists one record per CDR3 protein. Of 130,000 to 150,000 distinct CDR3 sequences detected, roughly 20% appear once; the ten largest clones hold 0.11%. No cognate antigen is known for these TCRs. Sample: naive CD4+ T cells from blood. Receptors were obtained from a human donor in good health.

This clonotype was found many times. The chain joins TRBV20-1 to TRBJ2-7; maybe TRBD2 (7 bases). CDR1 and CDR2 (germline): DFQATT, SNEGSKA (reference sequence). Trimming pared 2 bases from V and 3 bases from J, leaving 23 bases between. The CDR3 extends over 17 amino acids. CDR3 sequence: CSARIVPPGEGFYEQYF. CDR3 in DNA: TGCAGTGCTAGAATCGTTCCGCCAGGGGAGGGATTCTACGAGCAGTACTTC.

V usage is TRBV6-2 or TRBV6-3 and J usage is TRBJ2-7; 8 bases are a match to TRBD1. Germline V lookup: CDR1 MNHEY, CDR2 SVGEGT. This CDR3 region has 16 residues. Trimming cost V 2 bases and J 2 bases; bases outside gene matches: 8. The CDR3 bases are TGTGCCAGCAGTTACGAGACAGGGGCGGCTACCTACGAGCAGTACTTC. It codes for CASSYETGAATYEQYF.

This clonotype turned up a few times. This chain connects TRBV3-1 to TRBJ2-7; the D gene is possibly TRBD2 (6 bases). Germline V CDR1 and CDR2: LGHDT, YNNKEL (reference sequence). CDR3 length: 14 amino acids. V was trimmed by 3 bases and J by 3 bases, leaving 12 bases between them. CDR3 in DNA: TGTGCCAGCAGCCAGAGACTAGGGATCTACGAGCAGTACTTC. Translated, it gives CASSQRLGIYEQYF.

The chain carries TRBV12-3 or TRBV12-4 and TRBJ1-3; no firm D call. The length of the CDR3 is 11 residues. The V end was cut by 5 bases, the J end by 4 bases, with 3 bases between. In DNA, the CDR3 is TGTGCCAGCAGTAGGGGAAACACCATATATTTT. Its protein product is CASSRGNTIYF.

The rearrangement links TRBV20-1 to TRBJ1-1, with D maybe TRBD1 (5 bases). The CDR3 consists of 14 residues. The germline V gene encodes CDR1 DFQATT and CDR2 SNEGSKA (reference sequence). V lost 1 base and J lost 5, with 14 bases in between. CDR3 in amino acids: CSARGPLQGTEAFF. In DNA form, the CDR3 reads TGCAGTGCTAGAGGTCCCCTCCAGGGTACTGAAGCTTTCTTT.

This clonotype was detected many times. The J gene is TRBJ2-7, the V gene TRBV6-6; the match to TRBD1 covers 9 bases. Trimming cost V 6 bases and J 2 bases; bases outside gene matches: 11. This CDR3 contains 16 residues. Germline V CDR1 and CDR2: MNHNY, SVGAGI (reference sequence). CDR3 sequence reads: CASRSPGTGKAYEQYF. The CDR3 nucleotides read TGTGCCAGCAGATCTCCCGGGACAGGGAAGGCCTACGAGCAGTACTTC.

This rearrangement joins TRBV5-1 to TRBJ2-1; 11 bases align to TRBD2. V trimming: 4 bases; J trimming: 4 bases; junction bases outside the gene matches: 10. Germline V CDR1 and CDR2: SGHRS, YFSETQ. This CDR3 region has 17 residues. CDR3 DNA: TGCGCCAGCAGCGAGACGGGACTAGCGGACCCTTACAATGAGCAGTTCTTC. It encodes CASSETGLADPYNEQFF.

At least ten counts were recorded for this clonotype. This chain uses TRBV5-1 with TRBJ2-2; D is uncertain. The CDR3 runs to 13 residues. The V end was cut by 1 base, the J end by 6 bases, with 7 bases between. Germline V CDR1 and CDR2: SGHRS, YFSETQ. In nucleotides, the CDR3 is TGCGCCAGCAGCTTGAGAGAGGCCGGGGAGCTGTTTTTT. It specifies CASSLREAGELFF.

This clonotype was recorded a few times. This sequence joins TRBV28 and TRBJ1-6; tentatively, D is TRBD1 (6 bases). The germline V and J ends were trimmed by 4 bases and 10 bases, with 17 bases remaining between them. The CDR3 extends over 15 amino acids. Germline assignment: CDR1 MDHEN and CDR2 SYDVKM. The CDR3 region has the DNA TGTGCCAGCAGTTCCCCGAACCCAGGGGTCTCACCCCTCCACTTT. Amino acids: CASSSPNPGVSPLHF.

This clonotype was counted only a few times. The chain links TRBV9 to TRBJ2-3, with TRBD2 identical over 16 bases. The CDR3 has 16 amino acids. V was clipped by 3 bases and J by 6 bases; unmatched bases: 4. Per germline, CDR1 SGDLS and CDR2 YYNGEE. The CDR3 protein is CASSAGTSGRADTQYF. The DNA of the CDR3 is TGTGCCAGCAGCGCCGGGACTAGCGGGAGGGCGGATACGCAGTATTTT.

The chain links TRBV6-6 to TRBJ2-3, with 14 bases identical to TRBD2. The CDR3 has 16 residues. Germline CDR1 MNHNY, CDR2 SVGAGI (reference sequence). V lost 8 bases, J lost 6 bases, and 10 bases stayed unmatched. The CDR3 is CASYNPGLAGADTQYF. In DNA form, the CDR3 reads TGTGCCAGCTATAATCCGGGACTAGCGGGAGCTGATACGCAGTATTTT.